This T cell receptor beta chain was profiled in a study of cytomegalovirus exposure and HLA in healthy donors. This clone was seen a handful of times. Its antigen is not known. Study-level results: Reports indicate that TCR beta sequences accurately predicted the HLA-A and HLA-B alleles of most subjects.

PCR employed 60 Vbeta and 13 Jbeta primers. Authors' processing steps: There were 80 million or so unique TCR beta chains by a later count, and about 12 million of them were shared. Some clones are missing from TCRdb's copy, which holds only in-frame ones; the method was immunoSEQ multiplex PCR. V, J and clone size reflect that table, while D and trimming were determined from the DNA. Among over 250,000 clones, 86% were seen once, and the ten largest hold less than 4%. In germline, CDR1 is SEHNR, CDR2 FQNEAQ (reference sequence). The CDR3 is 15 residues long. Trimming took 5 bases from V and 5 from J; bases not matched to a gene: 10. Healthy bone marrow donors made up the donors.

V gene TRBV7-9 combines with J gene TRBJ1-1, with TRBD1 matching 8 bases. The sequence was collected from a man aged 35-49 years in good health and CMV-seropositive. The sequenced sample was PBMCs. The CDR3 coding sequence is TGTGCCAGCAGCCCCCCGGACAGGGTGAGGACTGAAGCTTTCTTT. This encodes CASSPPDRVRTEAFF. Together with reference TRBV7-9 and TRBJ1-1, the CDR3 gives the full variable domain: DTGVSQNPRHKITKRGQNVTFRCDPISEHNRLYWYRQTLGQGPEFLTYFQNEAQLEKSRLLSDRFSAERPKGSFSTLEIQRTEQGDSAMYLCASSPPDRVRTEAFFGQGTRLTVV.